Listed here are 5 T cell receptor beta chains from one sample, sequenced in a study of cytomegalovirus exposure and HLA in healthy donors. Amplification used 60 Vbeta primers and 13 Jbeta primers. Measured with immunoSEQ multiplex PCR; TCRdb has only the in-frame clones, and not every one. This sample has 150,000 to 200,000 clones, with more than 70% found just once. The sample taken for sequencing was PBMCs. These receptors all come from a male donor in good health and CMV-seronegative.

The rearrangement links TRBV28 to TRBJ1-3; 9 nucleotides align to TRBD1. Looked up from germline, CDR1 is MDHEN and CDR2 is SYDVKM. The length of the CDR3 is 18 residues. V was clipped by 6 bases and J by 1 base; unmatched bases: 13. Written as DNA, the CDR3 is TGTGCCAGCAGCTCCTTTGCGACAGGGGGATGGTCTGGAAACACCATATATTTT. Protein sequence: CASSSFATGGWSGNTIYF.

The V gene is TRBV6-6, the J gene TRBJ2-7; TRBD1 matches at 7 bases. V shed 6 bases and J 3 bases; nucleotides not matched to a gene: 11. Germline CDR1 and CDR2: MNHNY and SVGAGI (reference sequence). The CDR3 is 15 amino acids. The CDR3 is CASSNRRQGIYEQYF. The CDR3 nucleotides read TGTGCCAGCAGCAATCGACGACAGGGAATCTACGAGCAGTACTTC.

In its sample, this clone was seen a few times. V and J are TRBV4-3 and TRBJ2-5; TRBD2 agrees at 7 bases. The CDR3 sequence is 17 residues long. The V gene's germline CDR1 is LGHNA and CDR2 YSLEER. V lost 4 bases, J lost 4 bases, and 15 bases stayed unmatched. The DNA of the CDR3 is TGCGCCAGCAGCCCCCCTCTACGGGGGACTAATTTAGAGACCCAGTACTTC. Protein product: CASSPPLRGTNLETQYF.

This chain links TRBV25-1 with TRBJ1-1, with a possible D match to TRBD1 (5 bases). The CDR3 is 14 residues long. Germline V gives CDR1 MGHDK, CDR2 SYGVNS. Trimming cost V 5 bases and J 7 bases, with 17 bases left between them. CDR3 coding DNA: TGTGCCAGCAGTTCGAATCAGGGTTACAGTGAAGCTTTCTTT. Protein product: CASSSNQGYSEAFF.

The chain links TRBV28 to TRBJ2-7, with D possibly being TRBD2 (6 bases). V lost 7 bases and J 2 bases, leaving 15 bases between the germline ends. Germline V CDR1 and CDR2: MDHEN, SYDVKM. The CDR3 has 14 residues. Here the CDR3 DNA reads TGTGCCAGCATCCCCGGGACTTGGGCCTACGAGCAGTACTTC. This codes for CASIPGTWAYEQYF.